This record concerns one T cell receptor beta chain sequence. There is no known antigen for this receptor. No qualities accompany the bases; no much larger clone lies one base away. Preparation of the library involved the immunoSEQ multiplex PCR assay. For the multiplex PCR, a mixture combining 60 forward primers for TCR Vbeta segments and 13 reverse primers for TCR Jbeta segments was used. The CDR3 region of rearranged TCR beta genes was amplified from genomic DNA by a multiplex PCR assay. The amplified TCR beta libraries were sequenced on the Illumina HiSeq System as 87-base-pair reads. As for the authors' bioinformatics: A later analysis tallied tens of millions of unique TCR beta chains across the 660 or so repertoires, and some 10 million of those chains were shared by two or more donors. A nearest-neighbor algorithm error-corrected the raw reads and collapsed the reads into unique sequences, merging closely related sequences to remove PCR and sequencing errors. Alignment of CDR3 sequences to IMGT reference sequences was used to assign V, D and J gene segments. For a sequence to be retained, a match of at least six nucleotides was required to both a V gene segment and a J gene segment. Rearrangements were called productive when the CDR3 lacked stop codons and stayed in frame with V and J; all others were non-productive. Following IMGT convention, CDR3 was defined as the stretch from the second conserved V-encoded cysteine to the conserved J-encoded phenylalanine. The earlier analysis of roughly 590 of the donors excluded sequences that lacked an unambiguous match to a single V gene segment. In an earlier analysis of more than 500 of the donors, a V segment was called functional when productive rearrangements were above 56.7%, and segregating when the standard deviation between donors exceeded 5%. A statistical classification framework was developed to diagnose cytomegalovirus status using the catalog of TCR beta chain sequences. In a later analysis, V and J genes were assigned by comparing TCR nucleotide sequences against IMGT/GENE-DB human TR gene sequences. In a later analysis, CDR3 sequences and most-parsimonious VDJ recombination scenarios were assigned using the TCRdist pipeline. In a later analysis, each TCR beta chain was defined by its CDR3 amino acid sequence together with its V-gene family, and reads lacking a unique V-gene family were excluded. As a way to deal with suspected cross-contamination and a sequencing artifact, a later analysis dropped under 600 nucleotide sequences that were highly shared and had low generation probability. A later analysis calculated a clonal expansion index for each public chain from normalized within-repertoire ranks of inferred template counts. In a later analysis, generation probabilities were computed with a VDJ recombination model fitted to out-of-frame rearrangements, and the resulting probabilities were checked against IGoR. A later analysis scored TCR-TCR, TCR-HLA and TCR-CMV co-occurrence with hypergeometric tests, applying a repertoire-size bias correction to TCR pairs. To estimate false discovery rates, a later analysis permuted the HLA or CMV assignments 20 times. In a later analysis, co-occurring TCRs were grouped using DBSCAN, with TCRdist sequence similarity added in when clustering inside HLA-allele-positive subsets. For co-occurrence clustering, repertoires with fewer than 30,000 or more than 120,000 public chains were excluded, along with roughly 5 repertoires with anomalous nucleotide sharing. TCRdb holds this immuneACCESS table with in-frame rearrangements only. Some clones are missing; in checked studies, unresolved V genes explain under half, and the rest has no known cause. V and J calls and clone size are as listed in that table; D and trimming were resolved from the DNA. Counted in this sample were just over 95,000 clones; around 73% of them appeared once. The ten most abundant clones make up 4.1% of the sample.

This sample was taken from a study of cytomegalovirus exposure and HLA in healthy donors (dated by TCRdb to about 2017). Turning to the overall study: In an earlier analysis of 587 of the donors, 276 Gb of sequence data and roughly 100 million unique TCR beta sequences from 150 million to 200 million T cells were reported. Around 320 gigabases of sequencing data and 70 million to 85 million unique TCR sequences were included in an early release covering roughly 600 HLA-typed donors. Among the roughly 400 genotyped donors, about 85% belonged to the genetic ancestry cluster associated with self-reported Caucasian donors. The study aimed to test whether signatures of past pathogen exposure could be identified by cataloging public T cell receptors. The study profiled the T cell repertoires of 550 to 700 subjects by immunosequencing and related them to cytomegalovirus serostatus. A separate validation cohort of 100 to 150 different subjects was used in addition to the 666-subject first cohort. High-throughput TCR immunosequencing, statistical association of individual TCRs with disease status, and machine learning were combined to predict cytomegalovirus infection status. To study patterns of TCR occurrence, a later analysis re-analyzed previously published TCR beta repertoires from more than 550 donors and added high-resolution HLA genotyping. Rather than drawing on any new phenotypic data, the later analysis identified candidate immune exposures from TCR beta sequences and the way those sequences occurred across donors. In an earlier analysis of roughly 540 of the donors, high-throughput TCR beta sequencing was used to judge whether each TCR beta V gene segment behaved as functional or pseudogenic. Donor age, sex, ethnicity and CMV serostatus were collected together with the repertoire data. Genome-wide SNP genotypes for about 55% of the roughly 670 donors were used in a later genetic analysis, which treated that subset as a discovery cohort. Every discovery cohort repertoire had been produced on one sequencing platform. Class I and class II HLA loci were covered by the typing at four-digit resolution. The number of typed donors differed by locus: about 620-630 for A, B, C, DRB1 and DQB1; 522 for DQA1; 606 for DPA1; and roughly 450 for DPB1. Roughly five DR-DQ haplotypes were treated as single units for association and clustering because of strong linkage in the cohort. On average, roughly 240,000 unique TCR beta nucleotide sequences were sequenced per donor among 300 to 500 genotyped donors of the cohort, with roughly 18% of those sequences being non-productive.

There are 19 amino acids in the CDR3, from cysteine to phenylalanine inclusive. Only CDR3 DNA remains: 57 bases, in frame from the first base. V has 1 base trimmed and J has 3 bases trimmed; junction bases matching no gene number 10. Taken from the germline V gene, the CDR1 and CDR2 loops are SGHRS and YFSETQ. What the authors observed across the whole study: Roughly uniform sequencing depth across donors was assumed in presence/absence analyses, although this assumption may not hold. A cluster of highly shared sequence variants was judged likely to represent a technical artifact of the sequencing pipeline. Some IMGT-functional V segments, including TRBV6-2 and TRBV6-3, could not be distinguished by the 87-base-pair reads and were therefore excluded. Broadly in line with IMGT annotations, most TCR beta V segments showed up in productive rearrangements about 90% or about 30% of the time in an earlier analysis of about 500 of the donors. A later analysis reported that several top co-occurrence clusters appeared linked to parvovirus B19, influenza, CMV and Epstein-Barr virus. It was suggested by the authors that the approach could potentially be generalized to other disease states and immunological phenotypes. At a false discovery rate of 0.05, a later analysis linked 15,000 to 20,000 TCR beta sequences to specific HLA alleles. Only TCR beta chains were sequenced in this cohort, and the absence of alpha or paired-chain data limited detectable features. Over 15 rarely observed V segments, including chromosome 9 orphons, were excluded from the earlier analysis of approximately 500 of the donors because counts were too low. Correlated functional status among segregating V segments might be attributable to linkage disequilibrium, but an unknown experimental factor could not be ruled out. The study gave a list of about 150 TCR beta chains associated with cytomegalovirus. According to a later analysis, most CMV-associated TCR beta chains appeared to be HLA-restricted, and the HLA associations seemed to be driven largely by CMV exposure. Most TCR sequences were seen in very few donors, while some public TCRs were found in many individuals. The only immune exposure information available for the cohort was CMV serostatus. The classifier was reported to diagnose cytomegalovirus status with high specificity and sensitivity in both the original and validation cohorts. Because HLA typing was unavailable for some donors at each locus, only the typed subset was used in association tests. In a later genetic analysis, fewer N-insertions in productive TCRs were reported among donors in an Asian-associated ancestry cluster than the roughly 700-donor mean. A further reported finding was that TCR beta sequences accurately predicted the HLA-A and HLA-B alleles for most subjects in the first cohort. In a later analysis, TCR association rates were found to vary across HLA loci, with the most associated TCRs seen for DRB1 alleles and the fewest for HLA-C alleles. When HLA alleles, especially DR and DQ, strongly co-occurred, TCR associations were difficult to assign to individual alleles. Three of the identified cytomegalovirus-associated TCR beta chains were confirmed in vitro to be specific for cytomegalovirus antigens. A later genetic analysis associated a missense DCLRE1C variant with V-gene and J-gene trimming of TCR beta chains, and an independent cohort replicated the association. In a later analysis, HLA-associated TCR beta chains were found to be more clonally expanded and to have lower generation probabilities than equally common non-associated chains.

The cohort was made up of several hundred healthy bone marrow donors. Cohort members were all nominally healthy when sampled, although unrecorded immune exposures were likely present. The donor was CMV seropositive and was included in the group of approximately 300 seropositive cohort members. Each donor provided a peripheral blood sample, and peripheral blood mononuclear cells were used for TCR beta sequencing. The Qiagen DNeasy Blood Extraction Kit was used to extract genomic DNA from the blood cell samples. The source is a woman in her thirties or forties in good health and CMV-seropositive. The source material was PBMCs. The rearrangement combines TRBV5-1 with TRBJ2-1, and TRBD2 matches 13 of the central bases. CDR3 sequence: CASSLRLAGGPSFYNEQFF. The nucleotide sequence is given as TGCGCCAGCAGCTTGAGACTAGCGGGAGGACCCAGCTTCTACAATGAGCAGTTCTTC.